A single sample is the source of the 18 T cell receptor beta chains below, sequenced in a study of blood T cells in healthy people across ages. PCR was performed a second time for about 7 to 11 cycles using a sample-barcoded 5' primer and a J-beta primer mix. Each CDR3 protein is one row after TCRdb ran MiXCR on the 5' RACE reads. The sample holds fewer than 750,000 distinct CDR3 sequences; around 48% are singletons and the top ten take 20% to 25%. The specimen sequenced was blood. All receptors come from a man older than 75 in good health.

CDR3 DNA sequence: TGCAGCGTAAAGCAGGGTGGGCGCTCTGGGGCCAACGTCCTGACTTTC. Protein sequence: CSVKQGGRSGANVLTF. V usage is TRBV29-1 and J usage is TRBJ2-6; possible D gene TRBD1, 5 bases. Germline CDR1 SQVTM, CDR2 ANQGSEA. This CDR3 is built from 16 residues. Trimming pared 6 bases from V and 0 bases from J, leaving 15 bases between.

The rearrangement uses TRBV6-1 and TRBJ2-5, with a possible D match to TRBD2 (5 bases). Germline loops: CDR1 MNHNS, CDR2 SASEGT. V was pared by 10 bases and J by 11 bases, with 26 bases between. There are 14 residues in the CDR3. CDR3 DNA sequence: TGTGCCACACAATTAACACTAGTTCGGGATGAGCAGTACTTC. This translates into CATQLTLVRDEQYF.

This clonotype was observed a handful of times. The CDR3 DNA is TGTGCCAGCAGCCAAAGGACTGAAGCTTTCTTT. It encodes CASSQRTEAFF. V gene TRBV12-3 or TRBV12-4 combines with J gene TRBJ1-1; D unresolved. The CDR3 is 11 residues long. Trimming took off 6 bases at V and 5 bases at J, with 7 bases between the two ends.

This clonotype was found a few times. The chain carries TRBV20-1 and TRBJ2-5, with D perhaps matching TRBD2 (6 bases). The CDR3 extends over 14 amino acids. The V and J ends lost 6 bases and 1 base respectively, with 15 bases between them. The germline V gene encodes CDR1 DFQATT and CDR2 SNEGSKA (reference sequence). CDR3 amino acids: CSAAHTGVQETQYF. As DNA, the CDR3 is TGCAGTGCAGCCCATACGGGGGTCCAAGAGACCCAGTACTTC.

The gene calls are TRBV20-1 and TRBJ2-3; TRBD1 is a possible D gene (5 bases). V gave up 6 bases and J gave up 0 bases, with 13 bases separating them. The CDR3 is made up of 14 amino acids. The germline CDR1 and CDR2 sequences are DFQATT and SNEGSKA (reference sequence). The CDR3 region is CSALGVSSTDTQYF. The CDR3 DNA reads TGCAGTGCCCTAGGGGTATCTAGCACAGATACGCAGTATTTT.

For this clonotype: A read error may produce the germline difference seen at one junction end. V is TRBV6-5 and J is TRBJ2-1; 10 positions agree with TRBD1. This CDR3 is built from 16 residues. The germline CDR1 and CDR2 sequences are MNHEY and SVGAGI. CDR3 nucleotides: TGTGCCAGCGGGGCCGAGGGACAGGGGTCCTACAAGGAGCAGTTCTTC. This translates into CASGAEGQGSYKEQFF.

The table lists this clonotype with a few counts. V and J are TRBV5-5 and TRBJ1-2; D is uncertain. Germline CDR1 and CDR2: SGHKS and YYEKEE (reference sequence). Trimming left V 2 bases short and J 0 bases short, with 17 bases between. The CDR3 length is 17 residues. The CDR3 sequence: CASSFPLVRGANYGYTF. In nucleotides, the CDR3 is TGTGCCAGCAGCTTCCCTCTGGTGCGGGGAGCTAACTATGGCTACACCTTC. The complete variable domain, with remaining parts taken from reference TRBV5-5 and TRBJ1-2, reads DAGVTQSPTHLIKTRGQQVTLRCSPISGHKSVSWYQQVLGQGPQFIFQYYEKEERGRGNFPDRFSARQFPNYSSELNVNALLLGDSALYLCASSFPLVRGANYGYTFGSGTRLTVV.

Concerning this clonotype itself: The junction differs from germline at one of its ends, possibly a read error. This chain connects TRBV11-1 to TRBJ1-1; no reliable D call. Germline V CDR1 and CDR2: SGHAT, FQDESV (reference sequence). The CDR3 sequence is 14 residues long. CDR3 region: CASSQGPKNSEAFF. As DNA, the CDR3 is TGTGCCAGCAGCCAAGGACCGAAGAACTCTGAAGCTTTCTTT.

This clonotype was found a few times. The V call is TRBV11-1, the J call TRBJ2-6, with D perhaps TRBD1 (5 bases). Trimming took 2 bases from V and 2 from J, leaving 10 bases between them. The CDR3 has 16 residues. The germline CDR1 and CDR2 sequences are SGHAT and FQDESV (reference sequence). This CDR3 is CASSLQGLTGANVLTF. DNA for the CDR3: TGTGCCAGCAGCTTACAGGGCCTCACTGGGGCCAACGTCCTGACTTTC.

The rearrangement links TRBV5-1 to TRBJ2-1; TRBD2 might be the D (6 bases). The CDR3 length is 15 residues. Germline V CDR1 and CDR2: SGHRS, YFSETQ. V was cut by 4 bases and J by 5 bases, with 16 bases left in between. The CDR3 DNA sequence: TGCGCCAGCAGCCAGGAACGGGGGAGCAACAATGAGCAGTTCTTC. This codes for CASSQERGSNNEQFF.

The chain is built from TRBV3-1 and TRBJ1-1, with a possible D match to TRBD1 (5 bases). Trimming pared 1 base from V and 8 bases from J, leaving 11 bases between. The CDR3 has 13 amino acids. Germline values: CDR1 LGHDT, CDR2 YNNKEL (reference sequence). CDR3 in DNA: TGTGCCAGCAGCCAAGGGCCGCAGGGCGAAGCTTTCTTT. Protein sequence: CASSQGPQGEAFF.

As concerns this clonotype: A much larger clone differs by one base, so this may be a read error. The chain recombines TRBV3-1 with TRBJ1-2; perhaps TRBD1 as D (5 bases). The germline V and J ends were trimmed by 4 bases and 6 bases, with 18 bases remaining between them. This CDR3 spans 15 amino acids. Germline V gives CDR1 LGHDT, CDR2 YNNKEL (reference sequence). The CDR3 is CASSRTSLRDHGYTF. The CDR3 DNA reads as TGTGCCAGCAGCCGGACAAGCTTAAGGGACCATGGCTACACCTTC.

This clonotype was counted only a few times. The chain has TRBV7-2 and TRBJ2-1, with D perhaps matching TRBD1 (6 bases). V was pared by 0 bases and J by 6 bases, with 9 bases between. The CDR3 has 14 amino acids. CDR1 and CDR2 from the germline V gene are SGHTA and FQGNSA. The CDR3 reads CASSLAGALNEQFF. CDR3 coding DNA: TGTGCCAGCAGCTTAGCGGGGGCCCTCAATGAGCAGTTCTTC.

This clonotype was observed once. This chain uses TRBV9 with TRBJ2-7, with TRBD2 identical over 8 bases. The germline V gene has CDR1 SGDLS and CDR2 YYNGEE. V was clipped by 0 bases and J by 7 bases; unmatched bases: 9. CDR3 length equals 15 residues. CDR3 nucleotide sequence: TGTGCCAGCAGCGTAGCGAGCGGGAGCGTTGGTGAGCAGTACTTC. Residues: CASSVASGSVGEQYF.

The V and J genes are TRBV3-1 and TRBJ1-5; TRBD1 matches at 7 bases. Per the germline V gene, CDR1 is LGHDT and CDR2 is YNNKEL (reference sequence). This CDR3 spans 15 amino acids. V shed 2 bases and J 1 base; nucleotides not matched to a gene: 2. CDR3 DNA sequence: TGTGCCAGCAGCCAAACAGGGGAGAGCAATCAGCCCCAGCATTTT. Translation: CASSQTGESNQPQHF. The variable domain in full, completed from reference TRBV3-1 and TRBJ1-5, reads DTAVSQTPKYLVTQMGNDKSIKCEQNLGHDTMYWYKQDSKKFLKIMFSYNNKELIINETVPNRFSPKSPDKAHLNLHINSLELGDSAVYFCASSQTGESNQPQHFGDGTRLSIL.

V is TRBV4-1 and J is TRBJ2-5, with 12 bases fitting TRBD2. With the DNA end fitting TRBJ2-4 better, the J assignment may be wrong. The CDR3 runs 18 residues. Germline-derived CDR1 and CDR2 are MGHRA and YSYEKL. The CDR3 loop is CASSQAQSSGGAEDIQYF. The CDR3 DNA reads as TGCGCCAGCAGCCAAGCCCAATCTAGCGGGGGGGCAGAAGACATTCAGTACTTC.

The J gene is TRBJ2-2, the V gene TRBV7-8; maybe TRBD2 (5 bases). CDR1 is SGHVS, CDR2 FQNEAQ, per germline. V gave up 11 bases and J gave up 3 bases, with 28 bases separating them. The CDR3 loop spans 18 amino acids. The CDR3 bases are TGTGCCGGGGAGACGGAGGCCCAATCCCTGATATACACCGGGGAGCTGTTTTTT. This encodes CAGETEAQSLIYTGELFF. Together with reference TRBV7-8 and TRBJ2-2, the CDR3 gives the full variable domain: GAGVSQSPRYKVAKRGQDVALRCDPISGHVSLFWYQQALGQGPEFLTYFQNEAQLDKSGLPSDRFFAERPEGSVSTLKIQRTQQEDSAVYLCAGETEAQSLIYTGELFFGEGSRLTVL.

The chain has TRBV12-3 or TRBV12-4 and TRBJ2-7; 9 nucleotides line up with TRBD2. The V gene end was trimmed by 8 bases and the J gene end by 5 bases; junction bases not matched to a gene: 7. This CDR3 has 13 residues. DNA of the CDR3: TGTGCCAGCTTATTAGCGGGAGATCACGAGCAGTACTTC. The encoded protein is CASLLAGDHEQYF.